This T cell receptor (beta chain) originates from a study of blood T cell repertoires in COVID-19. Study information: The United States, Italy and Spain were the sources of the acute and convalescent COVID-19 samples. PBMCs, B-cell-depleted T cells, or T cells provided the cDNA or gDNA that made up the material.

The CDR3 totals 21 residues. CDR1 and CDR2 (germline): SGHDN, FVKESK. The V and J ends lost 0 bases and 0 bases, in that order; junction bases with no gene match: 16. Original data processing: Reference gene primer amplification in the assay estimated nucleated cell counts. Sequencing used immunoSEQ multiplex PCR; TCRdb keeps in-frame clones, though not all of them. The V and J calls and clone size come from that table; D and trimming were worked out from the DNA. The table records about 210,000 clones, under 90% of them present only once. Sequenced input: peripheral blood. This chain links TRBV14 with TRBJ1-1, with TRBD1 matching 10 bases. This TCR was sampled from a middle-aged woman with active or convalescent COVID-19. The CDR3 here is CASSQDRLRTGGKWMNTEAFF. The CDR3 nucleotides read TGTGCCAGCAGCCAAGATCGCTTACGGACAGGGGGTAAATGGATGAACACTGAAGCTTTCTTT.